The rows below give T cell receptor beta chains drawn from one sample of a study of shared clonotypes between healthy human individuals. TCRdb keeps only in-frame clones here, not all; method: immunoSEQ multiplex PCR. The sample comprises about 1.9 million clones, about 94% of which are singletons, and roughly 1.7% rests with the top ten. The sample was naive CD8+ T cells from PBMCs. All receptors derive from a man aged 18 to 30 in good health. Some clones in this sample may be carry-over from other donors' samples. Each CDR3 is given with its conserved first and last residue. The D gene is left open where the match is weak. Clone size, where shown, is once, few, many, or a class for clones that have expanded.

j_gene,d_gene,v_gene,abundance,CDR3nt,CDR3aa
TRBJ1-1,.,TRBV9,.,TGTGCCAGCCAAGAAATGAACACTGAAGCTTTCTTT,CASQEMNTEAFF
TRBJ1-4,.,TRBV18,.,TGTGCCAGCTCACCCTCGGGACACCCTAATGAAAAACTGTTTTTT,CASSPSGHPNEKLFF
TRBJ2-2,.,TRBV7-9,.,TGTGCCAGCAGCCCGAGGGGAGTGAACACCGGGGAGCTGTTTTTT,CASSPRGVNTGELFF
TRBJ1-4,.,TRBV9,.,TGTGCCAGCAGCGTAGCAGGGAATAATGAAAAACTGTTTTTT,CASSVAGNNEKLFF
TRBJ1-2,TRBD1,TRBV28,.,TGTGCCAGCAGTTTATCAGGGACAGACACCAACTATGGCTACACCTTC,CASSLSGTDTNYGYTF
TRBJ2-5,.,TRBV10-3,once,TGTGCCATCAGTGAGTCCGGCCCGGGGAGAGAGACCCAGTACTTC,CAISESGPGRETQYF
TRBJ2-7,.,TRBV19,.,TGTGCCAGTAGTATATTGTACCATCTCAAGGACCACGAGCAGTACTTC,CASSILYHLKDHEQYF
TRBJ1-6,.,TRBV6-5,.,TGTGCCAGCAGACCCGACCCTGGGGTCTTATCGGTCCACTTT,CASRPDPGVLSVHF
TRBJ2-7,.,TRBV6-1,once,TGTGCCAGCTTTGATATCCGGCAGGGAAAGCACGAGCAGTACTTC,CASFDIRQGKHEQYF
TRBJ1-1,.,TRBV30,few,TGTGCCTGGAGTACACCCTCTGAAGCTTTCTTT,CAWSTPSEAFF
TRBJ2-2,TRBD2,TRBV27,.,TGCCCTCTCAAACGGGCTAGCGGAGGCACCGGGGAGCTGTTTTTT,CPLKRASGGTGELFF
TRBJ1-5,TRBD1,TRBV27,.,TGTGCCAGCAGTCCGGGACAGGCGAGTAATCAGCCCCAGCATTTT,CASSPGQASNQPQHF
TRBJ2-7,TRBD1,TRBV15,.,TGTGCCACCAGCGCGGACAGGAAGCTACAGGGGCAGTACTTC,CATSADRKLQGQYF
TRBJ2-7,TRBD2,TRBV6-1,.,TGTGCCAGCAGTGGGACGGGGGGACTCTACGAGCAGTACTTC,CASSGTGGLYEQYF
TRBJ1-1,.,TRBV7-9,.,TGTGCCAGCAGTCCATCCGCTCCGGTTGGGGCTTTCTTT,CASSPSAPVGAFF
TRBJ1-5,.,TRBV9,.,TGTGCCAGCAGCCCGGGGTACGATCAGCCCCAGCATTTT,CASSPGYDQPQHF
TRBJ1-2,.,TRBV5-6,.,TGTGCCAGCAGCTCCCTGTGGGCAGGCCCTGGCTACACCTTC,CASSSLWAGPGYTF
TRBJ2-1,TRBD2,TRBV4-3,.,TGCGCCAGCAGCCAACTGGGTAGCGGGAGGCGTTTACGGGAGCAGTTCTTC,CASSQLGSGRRLREQFF
TRBJ2-7,TRBD2,TRBV27,.,TGTGCCAGCAGCCACCCGTCGCTTAGCGGGAGTACAACCGAGCAGTACTTC,CASSHPSLSGSTTEQYF
TRBJ1-3,.,TRBV7-9,once,TGTGCCAGCAGCCCCCCAGAGCTGATCTCTGGAAACACCATATATTTT,CASSPPELISGNTIYF
TRBJ2-2,TRBD1,TRBV6-5,.,TGTGCCAGCAGTTACGCCCCAGGGGGAACCGGGGAGCTGTTTTTT,CASSYAPGGTGELFF
TRBJ2-7,TRBD1,TRBV27,.,TGTGCCAGCAGTCCACAGGGGTTTACCTACGAGCAGTACTTC,CASSPQGFTYEQYF
TRBJ2-7,.,TRBV6-1,once,TGTGCCAGCAGTGATGAGGGTCGGCCGGCCTACGAGCAGTACTTC,CASSDEGRPAYEQYF
TRBJ2-2,.,TRBV7-3,.,TGTGCCAGCAGCTTAGGGCTAGCGACTACCGGGGAGCTGTTTTTT,CASSLGLATTGELFF
TRBJ2-1,TRBD2,TRBV9,.,TGTGCCAGCAGTATCGCACTAGCGGGAGTTTACAATGAGCAGTTCTTC,CASSIALAGVYNEQFF
TRBJ1-1,.,TRBV2,few,TGTGCCAGCAGCAGGGTAACTGTGAACACTGAAGCTTTCTTT,CASSRVTVNTEAFF
TRBJ2-7,.,TRBV2,few,TGTGCCAGCAGTGGACCCCTGTCCTACGAGCAGTACTTC,CASSGPLSYEQYF
TRBJ2-5,TRBD1,TRBV18,.,TGTGCCAGCTCAGAACCGGGACAGACAAAACAAGAGACCCAGTACTTC,CASSEPGQTKQETQYF
TRBJ2-3,TRBD2,TRBV6-1,.,TGTGCCAGCCTTATAACTAGCGGGAGATTAGATACGCAGTATTTT,CASLITSGRLDTQYF
TRBJ2-7,.,TRBV9,.,TGTGCCAGCAGCACTCATCCCCAGGCGGCAACCTACGAGCAGTACTTC,CASSTHPQAATYEQYF
TRBJ2-7,TRBD1,TRBV27,.,TGTGCCAGCAGTTTCTACAGGGGGCATTACGAGCAGTACTTC,CASSFYRGHYEQYF
TRBJ2-7,.,TRBV27,few,TGTGCCAGCAGTTTAGACGGAACCTACGAGCAGTACTTC,CASSLDGTYEQYF
TRBJ2-1,.,TRBV27,.,TGTGCCAGCAGTATGGGGCCATACAATGAGCAGTTCTTC,CASSMGPYNEQFF
TRBJ2-7,.,TRBV5-1,.,TGCGCCAGCAGCTTTAGAGGGGGCTCCTACGAGCAGTACTTC,CASSFRGGSYEQYF
TRBJ2-7,TRBD1,TRBV5-6,.,TGTGCCAGCAGCCACGGGACAGCCAAGCGGAACGAGCAGTACTTC,CASSHGTAKRNEQYF
TRBJ1-4,TRBD1,TRBV5-1,.,TGCGCCAGCAGCTTACAGGGGGCGAGTGAAAAACTGTTTTTT,CASSLQGASEKLFF
TRBJ2-2,.,TRBV29-1,.,TGCAGCGTTGAAGACCCCTCCCTGGGTAGCGGAAACACCGGGGAGCTGTTTTTT,CSVEDPSLGSGNTGELFF
TRBJ1-4,.,TRBV7-9,.,TGTGCCAGCAGCTTGGAAGGGACACGAGAAAAACTGTTTTTT,CASSLEGTREKLFF
TRBJ2-7,TRBD1,TRBV28,.,TGTGCCAGCAGTTCTTTTGGACAGGAGTACTACGAGCAGTACTTC,CASSSFGQEYYEQYF
TRBJ1-1,.,TRBV6-1,.,TGTGCCAGCAGTGAAGAAATAGGGGCATTAACTGAAGCTTTCTTT,CASSEEIGALTEAFF
TRBJ1-5,.,TRBV28,.,TGTGCCAGCACCCTAAGGGGGAATAGCAATCAGCCCCAGCATTTT,CASTLRGNSNQPQHF
TRBJ1-2,.,TRBV4-1,once,TGCGCCAGCAGCCAAGAAGGGACATACAACTATGGCTACACCTTC,CASSQEGTYNYGYTF
TRBJ1-1,TRBD1,TRBV9,.,TGTGCCAGCAGCTCCCGACAGGGCAACACTGAAGCTTTCTTT,CASSSRQGNTEAFF
TRBJ2-7,.,TRBV7-2,.,TGTGCCAGCAGTTCTGACCCCGTCGGCGAGCAGTACTTC,CASSSDPVGEQYF
TRBJ2-4,.,TRBV4-1,.,TGCGCCAGCAGCACTACCCCCGGACAACTAGCCAAAAACATTCAGTACTTC,CASSTTPGQLAKNIQYF
TRBJ1-1,.,TRBV4-3,.,TGCGCCAGCAGCCAATTGGCGAACACTGAAGCTTTCTTT,CASSQLANTEAFF
TRBJ2-7,.,TRBV5-6,.,TGTGCCAGCAGGAGGACGAGCTCCTACGAGCAGTACTTC,CASRRTSSYEQYF
TRBJ2-7,.,TRBV18,.,TGTGCCAGCTCAGAGGAGATCTCGAAAGTCCCCTACGAGCAGTACTTC,CASSEEISKVPYEQYF
TRBJ1-5,.,TRBV19,.,TGTGCCAGTAGTATTGTAGGGATCAATCAGCCCCAGCATTTT,CASSIVGINQPQHF
TRBJ2-7,TRBD2,TRBV6-1,.,TGTGCCAGCAGTGAAGCCCTAGCGGGATACGAGCAGTACTTC,CASSEALAGYEQYF
TRBJ2-3,TRBD1,TRBV6-5,.,TGTGCCAGCAGTTACTTCGGGACAGGAGGCGCAGATACGCAGTATTTT,CASSYFGTGGADTQYF
TRBJ1-4,.,TRBV7-9,.,TGTGCCAGCAGCTCTGAGTTCGGGGCGCAGGTTGAAAAACTGTTTTTT,CASSSEFGAQVEKLFF